These 17 T cell receptor beta chains originate from one sample sequenced in a study of T cells after yellow fever vaccination. TCRdb re-derived calls from the 5' RACE reads in MiXCR, one entry per CDR3 protein. The sample lists some 80,000 distinct CDR3 sequences, 10% to 15% occurring once. The specimen comprised CD8+ T cells not binding an NS4B(214-222) dextramer, sorted from PBMCs, sampled less than 25 days after the first yellow fever vaccination. Receptors were obtained from a man aged 18 to 30 who received the YFV17D yellow fever vaccine.

This clonotype was observed once. The CDR3 nucleotides read TGTGCCAGCTCACCGTTAGAACGGACAGGGGGGTACGAGCAGTACTTC. Encoded protein: CASSPLERTGGYEQYF. The chain has TRBV18 and TRBJ2-7; 10 bases line up with TRBD1. Germline V lookup: CDR1 KGHSH, CDR2 LQKENI. The CDR3 totals 16 residues. Trimming removed 3 bases from V and 4 bases from J; junction bases left unmatched: 9.

The rearrangement uses TRBV11-2 and TRBJ2-7; 8 nucleotides align to TRBD1. There are 15 residues in the CDR3. Germline V CDR1 and CDR2: SGHAT, FQNNGV. Losses at the gene ends were 7 bases for V and 7 bases for J; bases not matched to a gene: 15. Here the CDR3 reads CASTPVAGGMGEQYF. The CDR3 DNA reads as TGTGCCAGCACCCCTGTGGCAGGGGGCATGGGGGAGCAGTACTTC.

This clonotype came up a few times. The chain has TRBV15 and TRBJ1-1, with D unclear. The CDR3 totals 15 residues. CDR1 is LNHNV, CDR2 YYDKDF, per germline (reference sequence). The V and J ends lost 3 bases and 9 bases respectively, with 20 bases between them. The CDR3 DNA reads as TGTGCCACCAGCAGGAGCAGGCCCCCTGGTAGGAAAGCTTTCTTT. It is translated as CATSRSRPPGRKAFF.

The chain recombines TRBV2 with TRBJ2-3; possible D gene TRBD2, 7 bases. The CDR3 runs 14 residues. V lost 6 bases, J lost 2 bases, and 12 bases lay in between. Germline assignment: CDR1 SNHLY and CDR2 FYNNEI. CDR3 loop: CASRRGGLTDTQYF. The CDR3 DNA reads TGTGCCAGCAGGAGGGGGGGCCTCACAGATACGCAGTATTTT.

This clonotype was observed a few times. The rearrangement links TRBV19 to TRBJ2-7; 7 nucleotides line up with TRBD1. With V trimmed by 5 bases and J by 0 bases, 4 bases remained unmatched. CDR3 length: 14 amino acids. Looked up from germline, CDR1 is LNHDA and CDR2 is SQIVND (reference sequence). CDR3 coding DNA: TGTGCCAGTAGTCACCAGGGGGTCTCCTACGAGCAGTACTTC. It encodes CASSHQGVSYEQYF.

This clonotype was seen only a few times. This sequence joins TRBV7-9 and TRBJ1-1; no firm D call. Germline V gene data show CDR1 as SEHNR and CDR2 as FQNEAQ (reference sequence). Trimming removed 1 base from V and 6 bases from J, with 6 bases in between. This CDR3 contains 12 residues. The CDR3 here is CASSLGISEAFF. For the CDR3, the DNA is TGTGCCAGCAGCTTAGGGATTTCTGAAGCTTTCTTT.

This clonotype was recorded at least ten times. J is TRBJ2-5 and V is TRBV19; TRBD1 agrees at 8 bases. Germline loops: CDR1 LNHDA, CDR2 SQIVND (reference sequence). V lost 7 bases to trimming and J lost 2 bases; unmatched junction nucleotides: 9. The CDR3 has 15 residues. This chain's CDR3 is CASTLTGAKQETQYF. CDR3 coding DNA: TGTGCCAGTACCCTGACAGGGGCGAAACAAGAGACCCAGTACTTC.

This clonotype was seen a few times. J is TRBJ1-1 and V is TRBV6-1, with D perhaps TRBD1 (6 bases). V gave up 6 bases and J gave up 2 bases, with 16 bases separating them. The CDR3 consists of 15 residues. Per the germline V gene, CDR1 is MNHNS and CDR2 is SASEGT. CDR3 coding DNA: TGTGCCAGCAGCCCCTCCGGGACACAAAACACTGAAGCTTTCTTT. Its protein is CASSPSGTQNTEAFF.

This clonotype was detected only a few times. V gene TRBV5-1 combines with J gene TRBJ2-2; 11 nucleotides match TRBD2. Germline V gives CDR1 SGHRS, CDR2 YFSETQ. Losses at the gene ends were 5 bases for V and 0 bases for J; bases not matched to a gene: 6. The CDR3 consists of 17 residues. CDR3 sequence reads: CASRDATSGTNTGELFF. In nucleotides, the CDR3 is TGCGCCAGCAGAGACGCGACTAGCGGGACGAACACCGGGGAGCTGTTTTTT. Based on the CDR3 plus reference TRBV5-1 and TRBJ2-2, the full variable domain is KAGVTQTPRYLIKTRGQQVTLSCSPISGHRSVSWYQQTPGQGLQFLFEYFSETQRNKGNFPGRFSGRQFSNSRSEMNVSTLELGDSALYLCASRDATSGTNTGELFFGEGSRLTVL.

The J gene is TRBJ2-5, the V gene TRBV7-9; D unclear. This CDR3 spans 15 amino acids. The ends were cut back, 2 bases at V and 4 bases at J, with 14 bases in the middle. Germline V gives CDR1 SEHNR, CDR2 FQNEAQ (reference sequence). This CDR3 is CASSLIRKTLETQYF. The DNA of the CDR3 is TGTGCCAGCAGCTTAATCCGTAAAACGTTAGAGACCCAGTACTTC. Variable domain in full (rest from reference TRBV7-9 and TRBJ2-5): DTGVSQNPRHKITKRGQNVTFRCDPISEHNRLYWYRQTLGQGPEFLTYFQNEAQLEKSRLLSDRFSAERPKGSFSTLEIQRTEQGDSAMYLCASSLIRKTLETQYFGPGTRLLVL.

This clonotype was detected only a few times. This chain uses TRBV27 with TRBJ1-2, with 8 nucleotides matching TRBD1. There are 14 residues in the CDR3. V shed 6 bases, J shed 7 bases, and the junction held 10 bases outside the gene matches. Per germline, CDR1 MNHEY and CDR2 SMNVEV (reference sequence). The CDR3, as DNA: TGTGCCAGCAGACCAGGGGGCGCGGGTCGTGGCTACACCTTC. It translates to CASRPGGAGRGYTF.

The V and J genes are TRBV7-8 and TRBJ2-3; 10 bases line up with TRBD1. Trimming took 5 bases from V and 4 from J; bases not matched to a gene: 3. Germline V gives CDR1 SGHVS, CDR2 FQNEAQ. The CDR3 loop spans 14 amino acids. Here the CDR3 DNA reads TGTGCCAGCAGCCCCGACAGGGGGCCAGATACGCAGTATTTT. This sequence encodes CASSPDRGPDTQYF. The full variable domain, with the rest looked up from reference TRBV7-8 and TRBJ2-3, is GAGVSQSPRYKVAKRGQDVALRCDPISGHVSLFWYQQALGQGPEFLTYFQNEAQLDKSGLPSDRFFAERPEGSVSTLKIQRTQQEDSAVYLCASSPDRGPDTQYFGPGTRLTVL.

V usage is TRBV18 and J usage is TRBJ2-1, with D possibly being TRBD1 or TRBD2 (5 bases each). Trimming took 6 bases from V and 5 from J, leaving 20 bases between them. Germline-derived CDR1 and CDR2 are KGHSH and LQKENI. This CDR3 region has 16 residues. In DNA, the CDR3 is TGTGCCAGCTCCAATACTTGGGGACGGCCACACAATGAGCAGTTCTTC. As protein: CASSNTWGRPHNEQFF.

CDR3 sequence (DNA): TGTGCCATCCTCATCTACAGGGGTTCTGGGGCCAACGTCCTGACTTTC. This gives the protein CAILIYRGSGANVLTF. The J gene is TRBJ2-6, the V gene TRBV2; the match to TRBD1 covers 7 bases. Germline V lookup: CDR1 SNHLY, CDR2 FYNNEI. This CDR3 has 16 amino acids. Trimming cost V 10 bases and J 1 base; bases outside gene matches: 10.

The rearrangement joins TRBV12-3 or TRBV12-4 to TRBJ1-1; 7 nucleotides align to TRBD1. The CDR3 totals 17 residues. The CDR3: CTFRVTSQGDTNTEAFF. The DNA for the CDR3 is TGTACCTTCAGGGTGACCTCGCAGGGGGACACGAACACTGAAGCTTTCTTT.

This clonotype was found a few times. This chain joins TRBV7-9 and TRBJ1-1; 8 bases map to TRBD1. The V gene end was trimmed by 5 bases and the J gene end by 6 bases; junction bases not matched to a gene: 5. CDR1 and CDR2 from the germline V gene are SEHNR and FQNEAQ (reference sequence). The CDR3 spans 13 residues. CDR3 coding DNA: TGTGCCAGCAGCCCCCAGGGGGCCGCTGAAGCTTTCTTT. Translation gives CASSPQGAAEAFF.

This clonotype came up a few times. This sequence joins TRBV29-1 and TRBJ2-5; weak D call: TRBD1 (6 bases). Germline V gene data show CDR1 as SQVTM and CDR2 as ANQGSEA. Trimming took off 3 bases at V and 1 base at J, with 15 bases between the two ends. The length of the CDR3 is 15 residues. CDR3 nucleotides: TGCAGCGTTGAGTCGGGCAGGGGCGGCCAAGAGACCCAGTACTTC. Protein: CSVESGRGGQETQYF.